This TCR beta chain was sequenced in a study of blood T cells in healthy people across ages. Study-level findings and limits: With age, beta diversity per million T cells declined roughly linearly, significantly by roughly 40.

This clonotype occurred a few times. What it recognizes is unknown. Next came a second PCR, run for roughly 6 to 11 cycles, which used a sample-barcoded 5' primer along with a J-beta primer mix. Every sample returned 3 million or more CDR3-containing paired-end reads. A single record per CDR3 protein comes from TCRdb applying MiXCR to the 5' RACE reads. In the table there are over 1,500,000 distinct CDR3 sequences, just under 50% of which are singletons. V was clipped by 7 bases and J by 0 bases, with 10 bases between them. Germline lookup yields CDR1 SQVTM and CDR2 ANQGSEA. CDR3 length: 13 amino acids.

The origin of this receptor is a woman aged 40 to 50 in good health. V usage is TRBV29-1 and J usage is TRBJ2-4; D unresolved. Source material: blood. The CDR3 sequence is CSALDPAKNIQYF. DNA for the CDR3: TGCAGCGCCTTAGATCCAGCCAAAAACATTCAGTACTTC.